The clone carrying this T cell receptor beta chain appeared once. Its antigen is currently unknown. Cryopreserved PBMCs were the source of around 2 micrograms of genomic DNA, which went to TCR beta libraries. Here immunoSEQ multiplex PCR was the method, and the copy in TCRdb shows in-frame clones only, minus some. The sample consists of approximately 170,000 clones, about 88% of them appearing once. The data were obtained in a study of cytotoxic CD8 clonotypes in ibrutinib-treated CLL. Study context: Response samples were taken after a median roughly 13 months of treatment, range 6 to 36. General study results and limits: Public clonotypes occurred uncommonly; on treatment, they contracted or remained stable. Patients showed higher baseline clonality than age-matched healthy donors, and it tracked circulating CD8+ T-cell counts.

Germline loops: CDR1 MDHEN, CDR2 SYDVKM. V shed 11 bases and J shed 0 bases, with 19 bases lying between them. This CDR3 spans 15 amino acids. This TCR was sampled from a human donor with chronic lymphocytic leukemia. Sample: PBMCs, taken at disease progression, from a patient treated with ibrutinib. V usage is TRBV28 and J usage is TRBJ1-1; D call uncertain. This chain's CDR3 is CARREQKNMNTEAFF. For the CDR3, the DNA is TGTGCCCGAAGGGAACAAAAAAATATGAACACTGAAGCTTTCTTT. Supplemented by reference TRBV28 and TRBJ1-1, the full variable domain reads DVKVTQSSRYLVKRTGEKVFLECVQDMDHENMFWYRQDPGLGLRLIYFSYDVKMKEKGDIPEGYSVSREKKERFSLILESASTNQTSMYLCARREQKNMNTEAFFGQGTRLTVV.